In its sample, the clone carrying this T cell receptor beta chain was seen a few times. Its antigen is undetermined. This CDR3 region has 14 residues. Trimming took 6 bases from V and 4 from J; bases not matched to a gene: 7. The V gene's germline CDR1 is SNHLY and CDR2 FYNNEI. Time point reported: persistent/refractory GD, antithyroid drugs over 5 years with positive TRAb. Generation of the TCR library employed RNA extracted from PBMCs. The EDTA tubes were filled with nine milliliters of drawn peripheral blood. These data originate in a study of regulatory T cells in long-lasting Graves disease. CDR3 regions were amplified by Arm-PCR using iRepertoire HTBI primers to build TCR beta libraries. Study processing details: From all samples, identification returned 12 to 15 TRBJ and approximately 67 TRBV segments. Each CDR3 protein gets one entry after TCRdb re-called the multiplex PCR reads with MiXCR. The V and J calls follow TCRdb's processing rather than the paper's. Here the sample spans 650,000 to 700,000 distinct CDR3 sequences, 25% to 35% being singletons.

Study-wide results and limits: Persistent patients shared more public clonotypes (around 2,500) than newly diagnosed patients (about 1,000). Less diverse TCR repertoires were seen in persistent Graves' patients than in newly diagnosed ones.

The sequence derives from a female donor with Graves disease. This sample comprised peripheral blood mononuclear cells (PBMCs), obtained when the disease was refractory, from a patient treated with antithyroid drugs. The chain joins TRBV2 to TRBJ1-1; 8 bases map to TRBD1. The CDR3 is CASSPGQAGTEAFF. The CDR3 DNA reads TGTGCCAGCAGCCCGGGACAGGCGGGCACTGAAGCTTTCTTT.